A selection of T cell receptor beta chains follows, all from one sample in a study of T cell changes during pregnancy in multiple sclerosis. Method: immunoSEQ multiplex PCR; TCRdb's copy keeps in-frame clones and lacks some. The sample includes approximately 100,000 clones, about 89% of them seen just once. The specimen was peripheral blood, collected after pregnancy. The receptors stem from a female donor with multiple sclerosis, enrolled in a pregnancy study. The CDR3 runs from the conserved cysteine through the conserved F or W. Each record gives: clone size, V gene, J gene, D gene, CDR3 length, CDR3 protein, CDR3 DNA. The D gene is left open where the match is weak. Expanded clones are given a class, and other clones once, few, many or no size at all.

>-|TRBV7-9|TRBJ1-3|-|17
CASSLGTPVFSGNTIYF
TGTGCCAGCAGCTTAGGGACTCCCGTCTTCTCTGGAAACACCATATATTTT
>-|TRBV5-1|TRBJ2-1|-|15
CASMVGSRGRNEQFF
TGCGCCAGCATGGTAGGTTCCCGAGGCCGGAATGAGCAGTTCTTC
>-|TRBV6-6|TRBJ2-7|TRBD2|14
CASSYSGTSYEQYF
TGTGCCAGCAGTTACTCCGGGACTAGCTACGAGCAGTACTTC
>-|TRBV30|TRBJ1-5|-|16
CAWSVGGPFSNQPQHF
TGTGCCTGGAGTGTCGGGGGACCTTTCAGCAATCAGCCCCAGCATTTT
>-|TRBV30|TRBJ2-1|TRBD2|17
CAWSVRRWGGSYNEQFF
TGTGCCTGGAGTGTACGTCGTTGGGGGGGTTCCTACAATGAGCAGTTCTTC
>-|TRBV10-1|TRBJ2-7|TRBD1|20
CASSEPYRGPLNPHSYEQYF
TGCGCCAGCAGTGAACCATACAGGGGACCTTTAAACCCCCACTCCTACGAGCAGTACTTC
>-|TRBV27|TRBJ2-6|-|15
CASSPRVAGANVLTF
TGTGCCAGCAGTCCGAGGGTAGCTGGGGCCAACGTCCTGACTTTC
>-|TRBV4-1|TRBJ1-1|TRBD1|15
CASSLDRGDVAEAFF
TGCGCCAGCAGCCTTGACAGGGGGGATGTCGCTGAAGCTTTCTTT
>-|TRBV27|TRBJ1-3|-|16
CASSEQGATSGNTIYF
TGTGCCAGCAGTGAACAGGGAGCCACCTCTGGAAACACCATATATTTT
>-|TRBV5-5|TRBJ2-2|-|16
CASSLDRQRNTGELFF
TGTGCCAGCAGCTTGGATAGGCAGCGAAACACCGGGGAGCTGTTTTTT
>-|TRBV5-4|TRBJ2-1|-|15
CASSLLGPSRDEQFF
TGTGCCAGCAGCTTACTCGGTCCCTCCCGGGATGAGCAGTTCTTC
>-|TRBV6-1|TRBJ2-3|-|14
CASSDPGGLDTQYF
TGTGCCAGCAGTGACCCGGGGGGCTTGGATACGCAGTATTTT
>-|TRBV27|TRBJ1-1|-|15
CASSYTGGVNTEAFF
TGTGCCAGCAGTTATACAGGCGGGGTGAACACTGAAGCTTTCTTT
>-|TRBV5-5|TRBJ1-5|TRBD1|18
CASSFLGQEVPMHQPQHF
TGTGCCAGCAGCTTTCTCGGACAGGAGGTACCCATGCATCAGCCCCAGCATTTT
>few|TRBV15|TRBJ1-2|TRBD1|15
CATSSSQGALSGYTF
TGTGCCACCAGCAGTTCTCAGGGGGCTCTCTCAGGCTACACCTTC
>-|TRBV9|TRBJ2-1|TRBD2|22
CASSGGPEGQSESGTRYNEQFF
TGTGCCAGCAGCGGAGGACCTGAGGGACAAAGTGAGTCCGGGACTAGATACAATGAGCAGTTCTTC
>once|TRBV11-3|TRBJ2-7|-|15
CASSLDLVGLEEQYF
TGTGCCAGCAGCTTAGATCTGGTAGGCCTAGAAGAGCAGTACTTC
>-|TRBV7-8|TRBJ1-5|-|17
CASSPRPGQNSNQPQHF
TGTGCCAGCAGCCCACGTCCCGGACAGAATAGCAATCAGCCCCAGCATTTT
>-|TRBV9|TRBJ2-7|-|14
CASSPWGDPYEQYF
TGTGCCAGCAGCCCCTGGGGGGACCCCTACGAGCAGTACTTC
>-|TRBV15|TRBJ1-2|-|15
CATSRDPQGGHGYTF
TGTGCCACCAGCAGAGATCCACAGGGAGGGCATGGCTACACCTTC
>-|TRBV10-3|TRBJ2-7|-|16
CAIRAGRAVSSYEQYF
TGTGCCATCAGAGCGGGTAGGGCAGTGAGCTCCTACGAGCAGTACTTC
>-|TRBV4-1|TRBJ1-2|-|16
CASSLSTATLSYGYTF
TGCGCCAGCAGCCTTTCGACGGCGACATTGAGTTATGGCTACACCTTC
>-|TRBV29-1|TRBJ2-6|TRBD1|15
CSGLTGDSGANVLTF
TGCAGCGGACTGACAGGGGACTCTGGGGCCAACGTCCTGACTTTC
>-|TRBV6-5|TRBJ2-1|TRBD2|12
CASSSGLEEQFF
TGTGCCAGCAGTTCGGGACTAGAAGAGCAGTTCTTC
>-|TRBV11-2|TRBJ2-7|-|13
CASRGRGSYEQYF
TGTGCCAGCAGGGGCAGGGGCTCCTACGAGCAGTACTTC
>-|TRBV6-5|TRBJ1-1|-|14
CASRPRWGDGEAFF
TGTGCCAGCAGACCACGGTGGGGGGACGGTGAAGCTTTCTTT
>-|TRBV6-6|TRBJ2-1|-|14
CASSYSRVYNEQFF
TGTGCCAGCAGTTACTCACGAGTTTACAATGAGCAGTTCTTC
>once|TRBV7-3|TRBJ2-5|-|18
CASILRPSAGAHQETQYF
TGTGCCAGCATCCTCCGACCCTCGGCAGGCGCTCACCAAGAGACCCAGTACTTC
>-|TRBV18|TRBJ1-2|-|15
CASSPGAKANYGYTF
TGTGCCAGCTCACCTGGGGCCAAAGCTAACTATGGCTACACCTTC
>few|TRBV30|TRBJ1-2|-|11
CACQLNYGYTF
TGTGCCTGCCAGTTAAACTATGGCTACACCTTC
>-|TRBV30|TRBJ1-2|-|13
CAWSWAGDYGYTF
TGTGCCTGGAGCTGGGCAGGGGACTATGGCTACACCTTC
>-|TRBV14|TRBJ2-1|-|16
CASSLPSSRPNNEQFF
TGTGCCAGCAGCCTACCTTCTAGCCGACCGAACAATGAGCAGTTCTTC
>-|TRBV5-5|TRBJ1-2|-|14
CASSSTISNYGYTF
TGTGCCAGCAGCTCGACAATTAGTAACTATGGCTACACCTTC
>-|TRBV5-8|TRBJ2-7|-|14
CASSPADGNYEQYF
TGTGCCAGCAGCCCGGCGGATGGCAACTACGAGCAGTACTTC
>once|TRBV5-1|TRBJ1-3|-|14
CASSTTGPGNTIYF
TGCGCCAGCAGCACCACAGGGCCTGGAAACACCATATATTTT
>many|TRBV7-8|TRBJ2-1|-|16
CASSYSGGVFYNEQFF
TGTGCCAGCAGCTACAGTGGAGGGGTCTTCTACAATGAGCAGTTCTTC
>-|TRBV10-3|TRBJ1-2|-|12
CAISEGGSGYTF
TGTGCCATCAGTGAGGGTGGCTCGGGCTACACCTTC
>once|TRBV7-9|TRBJ2-1|-|16
CASSSDRDNSYNEQFF
TGTGCCAGCAGCTCTGACCGGGACAACTCCTACAATGAGCAGTTCTTC
>-|TRBV4-2|TRBJ1-2|-|15
CASSQERDTPWGYTF
TGTGCCAGCAGCCAAGAAAGGGACACCCCTTGGGGCTACACCTTC
>-|TRBV27|TRBJ1-6|-|14
CASSLGGGNSPLHF
TGTGCCAGCAGTTTAGGGGGGGGGAATTCACCCCTCCACTTT
>-|TRBV2|TRBJ1-5|-|17
CASSDSRETGGYQPQHF
TGTGCCAGCAGCGATTCGCGTGAGACGGGGGGCTATCAGCCCCAGCATTTT
>-|TRBV7-8|TRBJ1-5|-|14
CASSLALSNQPQHF
TGTGCCAGCAGCTTGGCCCTGAGCAATCAGCCCCAGCATTTT
>-|TRBV7-3|TRBJ2-2|-|15
CASSPYAGAGGELFF
TGTGCCAGCAGCCCTTACGCCGGAGCGGGCGGGGAGCTGTTTTTT
>-|TRBV5-6|TRBJ2-7|-|13
CASSVGGSYEQYF
TGTGCCAGCAGTGTTGGGGGGAGCTACGAGCAGTACTTC
>-|TRBV30|TRBJ1-1|-|19
CAWSVRTGGEWGVNTEAFF
TGTGCCTGGAGTGTAAGGACGGGCGGTGAATGGGGGGTTAACACTGAAGCTTTCTTT
>-|TRBV4-2|TRBJ2-7|TRBD1|16
CASSQEGQADTWEQYF
TGTGCCAGCAGCCAAGAGGGACAGGCGGATACTTGGGAGCAGTACTTC
>-|TRBV5-5|TRBJ1-2|-|13
CASSLAGGGGYTF
TGTGCCAGCAGCTTGGCGGGGGGAGGCGGCTACACCTTC
>-|TRBV2|TRBJ1-2|TRBD1|17
CASSEFSGDSLNYGYTF
TGTGCCAGCAGTGAATTCTCAGGGGACAGCCTTAACTATGGCTACACCTTC
>-|TRBV5-1|TRBJ2-1|TRBD1|15
CASSLQGSSYNEQFF
TGCGCCAGCAGCTTACAGGGGAGCTCCTACAATGAGCAGTTCTTC
>-|TRBV5-1|TRBJ1-2|TRBD1|16
CASSLETGGPNYGYTF
TGCGCCAGCAGCTTGGAGACAGGGGGTCCCAACTATGGCTACACCTTC
>-|TRBV7-9|TRBJ2-3|-|17
CASSLAQGLVWTDTQYF
TGTGCCAGCAGCTTAGCGCAGGGATTGGTTTGGACAGATACGCAGTATTTT
>-|TRBV6-5|TRBJ1-6|-|13
CASSVQTDSPLHF
TGTGCCAGCAGTGTACAGACCGATTCACCCCTCCACTTT
>-|TRBV6-6|TRBJ2-7|-|16
CASNSYMPWEVYEQYF
TGTGCCAGCAACAGTTACATGCCTTGGGAGGTCTACGAGCAGTACTTC
>-|TRBV5-1|TRBJ2-5|-|14
CASSLMAGEETQYF
TGCGCCAGCAGCTTGATGGCAGGGGAAGAGACCCAGTACTTC
>once|TRBV9|TRBJ2-3|-|15
CASSVDRGATDTQYF
TGTGCCAGCAGCGTAGACCGGGGAGCCACAGATACGCAGTATTTT